The 10 T cell receptor beta chains below come from one sample, sequenced in a study of Graves' ophthalmopathy and Graves' hyperthyroidism. Amplification of TCR beta CDR3 regions used RNA transcripts. Second-round multiplex PCR came after first-round RT-PCR with HTBI primers. One entry per CDR3 protein results from TCRdb running MiXCR on the multiplex PCR reads. The data show approximately 210,000 distinct CDR3 sequences, roughly 27% seen once. Sequencing was performed on peripheral blood. The receptors were gathered from a man aged 45-60 years with Graves' ophthalmopathy.

In this sample, this clonotype turned up many times. This rearrangement joins TRBV6-4 to TRBJ2-4; 13 bases line up with TRBD2. CDR3 length equals 21 residues. Per germline, CDR1 MRHNA and CDR2 SNTAGT. V dropped 5 bases and J dropped 1; count of bases not matched to a gene: 17. DNA of the CDR3: TGTGCCAGCAGTCCCTCGGGGCGTGGACTAGCGGGAGCGGGGGCCAAAAACATTCAGTACTTC. It codes for CASSPSGRGLAGAGAKNIQYF.

This clonotype was detected ten times or more. The rearrangement uses TRBV11-2 and TRBJ1-5; TRBD1 is a possible D gene (5 bases). This CDR3 has 14 residues. The V end was cut by 5 bases, the J end by 1 base, with 9 bases between. CDR1 and CDR2 from the germline V gene are SGHAT and FQNNGV. CDR3 DNA: TGTGCCAGCAGCCGGAGACAGAGCAATCAGCCCCAGCATTTT. Translated: CASSRRQSNQPQHF.

Many counts were recorded for this clonotype. V is TRBV27 and J is TRBJ2-2; TRBD2 matches 7 bases. V lost 7 bases, J lost 0 bases, and 5 bases stayed unmatched. CDR1 and CDR2 (germline): MNHEY, SMNVEV (reference sequence). The CDR3 totals 15 residues. The CDR3 bases are TGTGCCAGCACCGAACTAGCGCCGAACACCGGGGAGCTGTTTTTT. Its protein is CASTELAPNTGELFF.

This chain uses TRBV7-2 with TRBJ2-7, with 10 bases lining up with TRBD2. Germline loops: CDR1 SGHTA, CDR2 FQGNSA. Trimming at V came to 5 bases and at J to 3 bases, leaving 7 bases not matched to a gene. CDR3 length: 15 residues. The CDR3 spells CASSPDWTSGYEQYF. For the CDR3, the DNA is TGTGCCAGCAGCCCTGACTGGACTAGCGGCTACGAGCAGTACTTC.

The chain is built from TRBV15 and TRBJ2-7, with TRBD2 matching 9 bases. The CDR3 runs to 15 residues. V shed 2 bases, J shed 3 bases, and the junction held 5 bases outside the gene matches. Germline V gene sequence: CDR1 LNHNV, CDR2 YYDKDF (reference sequence). The CDR3 DNA follows: TGTGCCACCAGCAGAAAAGGACTAGCGATCTACGAGCAGTACTTC. Translation: CATSRKGLAIYEQYF.

This clonotype was recorded at least ten times. The V call is TRBV27, the J call TRBJ2-7; D possibly corresponds to TRBD1 (5 bases). Germline values: CDR1 MNHEY, CDR2 SMNVEV (reference sequence). The CDR3 sequence is 14 residues long. Trimming removed 2 bases at V and 6 bases at J, with 14 bases between. The CDR3 spells CASSLDSSLGEQYF. The CDR3 nucleotides are TGTGCCAGCAGTTTAGACAGCTCCCTCGGCGAGCAGTACTTC.

The sample holds many counts of this clonotype. The chain employs TRBV6-2 or TRBV6-3 and TRBJ1-3; no reliable D call. Trimming left V 6 bases short and J 5 bases short, with 14 bases between. The CDR3 covers 14 residues. The germline CDR1 and CDR2 sequences are MNHEY and SVGEGT. CDR3 sequence (DNA): TGTGCCAGCAGACCCGGCGAAGGGAGAAACACCATATATTTT. Protein product: CASRPGEGRNTIYF.

This clonotype has at least ten counts. The chain joins TRBV5-1 to TRBJ2-7; 9 bases are shared with TRBD1. V trimming: 4 bases; J trimming: 2 bases; junction bases outside the gene matches: 7. The CDR3 extends over 15 amino acids. Germline CDR1 is SGHRS and CDR2 is YFSETQ. CDR3 region: CASSLSGTGTYEQYF. The CDR3 bases are TGCGCCAGCAGCCTTTCTGGGACAGGGACCTACGAGCAGTACTTC.

The chain joins TRBV6-2 or TRBV6-3 to TRBJ2-6; D possibly matches TRBD1 or TRBD2 (5 bases each). V was trimmed by 2 bases and J by 2 bases, leaving 13 bases between them. Germline values: CDR1 MNHEY, CDR2 SVGEGT. The CDR3 length is 17 residues. The CDR3, as DNA: TGTGCCAGCAGTTACAATCCAGGGAGAGCTGGGGCCAACGTCCTGACTTTC. The encoded protein is CASSYNPGRAGANVLTF.

The chain links TRBV6-1 to TRBJ2-7, with D possibly matching TRBD1 (6 bases). The CDR3 spans 15 residues. Germline CDR1 reads MNHNS; CDR2 reads SASEGT. Trimming took off 5 bases at V and 0 bases at J, with 14 bases between the two ends. The CDR3 here is CASSPRTASSYEQYF. The CDR3 nucleotides read TGTGCCAGCAGTCCCCGGACAGCGAGCTCCTACGAGCAGTACTTC.